Given below is one TCR beta chain in context. The CDR3 spans 14 residues. Trimming removed 7 bases from V and 7 bases from J, with 19 bases in between. Germline-derived CDR1 and CDR2 are SEHNR and FQNEAQ (reference sequence). Data came from immunoSEQ multiplex PCR; TCRdb stores just in-frame clones and leaves some out. The sample has fewer than 150,000 clones; approximately 84% are singletons. These data belong to a study of blood T cell repertoires in COVID-19. Study-wide background: Acute-phase and convalescent COVID-19 samples originated in the United States, Italy and Spain.

This chain joins TRBV7-9 and TRBJ1-2; tentatively, D is TRBD1 (5 bases). The sequenced sample consisted of peripheral blood. The sequence derives from a human donor in a cohort sampled during active COVID-19. CDR3 nucleotide sequence: TGTGCCAGCACCCCCCCTTTGGTGGGGGGTGGCTACACCTTC. It specifies CASTPPLVGGGYTF.